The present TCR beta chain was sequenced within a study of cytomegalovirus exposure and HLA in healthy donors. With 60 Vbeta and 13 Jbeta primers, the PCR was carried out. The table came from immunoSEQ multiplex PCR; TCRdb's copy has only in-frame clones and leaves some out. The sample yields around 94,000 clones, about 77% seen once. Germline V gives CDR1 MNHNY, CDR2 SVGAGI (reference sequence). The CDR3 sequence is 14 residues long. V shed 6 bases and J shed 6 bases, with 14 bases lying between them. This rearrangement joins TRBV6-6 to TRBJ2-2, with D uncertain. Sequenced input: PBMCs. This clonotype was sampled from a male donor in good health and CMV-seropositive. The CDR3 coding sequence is TGTGCCAGCAGCCCCAACCCGGTAGCCGGGGAGCTGTTTTTT. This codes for CASSPNPVAGELFF.